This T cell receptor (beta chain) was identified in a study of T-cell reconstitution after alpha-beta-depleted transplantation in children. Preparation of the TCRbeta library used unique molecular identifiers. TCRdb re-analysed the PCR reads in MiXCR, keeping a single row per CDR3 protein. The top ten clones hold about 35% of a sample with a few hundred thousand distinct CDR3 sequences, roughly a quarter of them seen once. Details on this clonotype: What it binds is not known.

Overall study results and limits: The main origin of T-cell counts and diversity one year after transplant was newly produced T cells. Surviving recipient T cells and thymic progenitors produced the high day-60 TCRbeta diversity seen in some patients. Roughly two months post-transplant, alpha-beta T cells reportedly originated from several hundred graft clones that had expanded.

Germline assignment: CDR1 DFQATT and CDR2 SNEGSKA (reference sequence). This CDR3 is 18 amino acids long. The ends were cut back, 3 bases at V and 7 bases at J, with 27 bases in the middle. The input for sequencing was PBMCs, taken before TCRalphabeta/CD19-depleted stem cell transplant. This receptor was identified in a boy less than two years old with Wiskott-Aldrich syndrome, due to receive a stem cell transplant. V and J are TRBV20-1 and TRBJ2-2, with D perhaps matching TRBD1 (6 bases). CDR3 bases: TGCAGTGCTAGTTCCAGGGGACAAGACCGGATCTATGGCGGGGAGCTGTTTTTT. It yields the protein CSASSRGQDRIYGGELFF.